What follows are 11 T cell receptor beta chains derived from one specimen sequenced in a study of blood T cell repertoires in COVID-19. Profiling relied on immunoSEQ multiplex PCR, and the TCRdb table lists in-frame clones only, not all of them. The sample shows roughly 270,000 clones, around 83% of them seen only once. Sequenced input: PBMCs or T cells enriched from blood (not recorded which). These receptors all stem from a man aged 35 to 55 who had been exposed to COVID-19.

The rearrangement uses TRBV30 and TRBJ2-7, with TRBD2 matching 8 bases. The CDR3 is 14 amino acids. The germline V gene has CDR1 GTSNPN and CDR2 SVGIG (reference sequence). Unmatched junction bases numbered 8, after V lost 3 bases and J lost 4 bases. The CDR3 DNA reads TGTGCCTGGAGAGCTTTAGCGGGGACTTACGAGCAGTACTTC. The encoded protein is CAWRALAGTYEQYF.

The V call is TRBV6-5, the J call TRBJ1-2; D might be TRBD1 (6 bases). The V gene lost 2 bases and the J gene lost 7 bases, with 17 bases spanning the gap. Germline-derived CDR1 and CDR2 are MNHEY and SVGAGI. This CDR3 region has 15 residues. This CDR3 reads CASSYGEGVVGGYTF. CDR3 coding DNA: TGTGCCAGCAGTTACGGGGAGGGGGTCGTTGGTGGCTACACCTTC.

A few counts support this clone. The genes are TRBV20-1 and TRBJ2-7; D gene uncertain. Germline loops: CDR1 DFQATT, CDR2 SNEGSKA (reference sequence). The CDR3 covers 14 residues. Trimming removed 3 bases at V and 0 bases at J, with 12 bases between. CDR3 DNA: TGCAGTGCTAGTAGCTATTCCATCTCCTACGAGCAGTACTTC. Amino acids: CSASSYSISYEQYF.

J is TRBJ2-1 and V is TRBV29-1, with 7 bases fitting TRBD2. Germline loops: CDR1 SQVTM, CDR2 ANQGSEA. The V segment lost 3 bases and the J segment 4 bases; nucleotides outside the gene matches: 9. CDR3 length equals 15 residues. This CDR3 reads CSVEGGGPTYNEQFF. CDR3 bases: TGCAGCGTTGAGGGGGGAGGGCCCACATACAATGAGCAGTTCTTC.

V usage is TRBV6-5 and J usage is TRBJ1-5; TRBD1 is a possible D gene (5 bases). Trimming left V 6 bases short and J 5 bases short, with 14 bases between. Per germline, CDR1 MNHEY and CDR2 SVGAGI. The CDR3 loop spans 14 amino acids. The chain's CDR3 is CASSQGGPYQPQHF. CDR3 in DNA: TGTGCCAGCAGCCAGGGAGGTCCCTATCAGCCCCAGCATTTT.

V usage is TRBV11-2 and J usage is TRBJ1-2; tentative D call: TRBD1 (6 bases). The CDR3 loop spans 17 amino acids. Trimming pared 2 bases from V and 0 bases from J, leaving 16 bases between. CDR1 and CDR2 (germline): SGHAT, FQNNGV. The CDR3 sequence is CASSLIQGVGPNYGYTF. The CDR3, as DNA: TGTGCCAGCAGCTTAATACAGGGAGTAGGGCCTAACTATGGCTACACCTTC.

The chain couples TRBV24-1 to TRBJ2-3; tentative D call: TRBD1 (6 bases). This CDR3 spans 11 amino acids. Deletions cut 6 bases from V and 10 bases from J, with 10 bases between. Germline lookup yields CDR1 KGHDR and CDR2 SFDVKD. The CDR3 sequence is CATSLGQSQYF. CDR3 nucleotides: TGTGCCACCAGTTTGGGACAATCGCAGTATTTT.

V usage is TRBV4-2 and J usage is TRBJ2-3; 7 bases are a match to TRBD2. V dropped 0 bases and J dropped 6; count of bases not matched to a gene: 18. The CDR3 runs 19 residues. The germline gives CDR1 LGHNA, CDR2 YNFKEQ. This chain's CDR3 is CASSQDMASSGLNADTQYF. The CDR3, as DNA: TGTGCCAGCAGCCAAGATATGGCGAGTAGCGGGCTTAACGCGGATACGCAGTATTTT.

The chain's CDR3 is CASSLGSSNYGYTF. The CDR3 nucleotides are TGTGCCAGCAGCTTAGGGAGCTCGAACTATGGCTACACCTTC. The chain links TRBV5-4 to TRBJ1-2; no definite D call. Germline assignment: CDR1 SGHNT and CDR2 YYREEE (reference sequence). The CDR3 has 14 amino acids. Trimming removed 2 bases at V and 2 bases at J, with 10 bases between.

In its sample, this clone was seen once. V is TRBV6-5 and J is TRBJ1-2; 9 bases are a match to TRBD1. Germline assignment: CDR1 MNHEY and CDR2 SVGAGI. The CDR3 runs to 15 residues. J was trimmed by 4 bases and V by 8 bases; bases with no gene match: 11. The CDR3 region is CASRLPGQGGYGYTF. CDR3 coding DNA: TGTGCCAGCCGACTCCCGGGACAGGGCGGCTATGGCTACACCTTC.

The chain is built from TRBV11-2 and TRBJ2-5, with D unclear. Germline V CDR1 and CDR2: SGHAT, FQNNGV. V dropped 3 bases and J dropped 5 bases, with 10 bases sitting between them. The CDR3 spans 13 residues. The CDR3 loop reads CASSFQRRETQYF. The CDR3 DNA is TGTGCCAGCAGCTTCCAAAGGCGGGAGACCCAGTACTTC.